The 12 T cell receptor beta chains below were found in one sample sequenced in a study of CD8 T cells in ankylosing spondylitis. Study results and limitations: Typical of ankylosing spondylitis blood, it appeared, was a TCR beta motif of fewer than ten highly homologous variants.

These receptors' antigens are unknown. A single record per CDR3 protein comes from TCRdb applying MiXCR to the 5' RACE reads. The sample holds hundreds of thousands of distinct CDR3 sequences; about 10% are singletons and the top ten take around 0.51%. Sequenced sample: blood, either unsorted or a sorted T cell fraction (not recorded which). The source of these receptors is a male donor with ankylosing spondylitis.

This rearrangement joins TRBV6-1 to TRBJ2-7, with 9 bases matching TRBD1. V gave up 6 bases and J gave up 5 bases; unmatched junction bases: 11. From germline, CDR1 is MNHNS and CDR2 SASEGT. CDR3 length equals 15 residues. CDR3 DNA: TGTGCCAGCAGCACCACAAGGACAGGGGCAGACGAGCAGTACTTC. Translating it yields CASSTTRTGADEQYF.

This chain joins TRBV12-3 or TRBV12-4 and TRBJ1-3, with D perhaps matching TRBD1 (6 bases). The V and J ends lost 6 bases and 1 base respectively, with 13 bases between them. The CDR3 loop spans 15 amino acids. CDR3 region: CASRPTGTSGNTIYF. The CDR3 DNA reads TGTGCCAGCAGGCCGACCGGGACATCTGGAAACACCATATATTTT.

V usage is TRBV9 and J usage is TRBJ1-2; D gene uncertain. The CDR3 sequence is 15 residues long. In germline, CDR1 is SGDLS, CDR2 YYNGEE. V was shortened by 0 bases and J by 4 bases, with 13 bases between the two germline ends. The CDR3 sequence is CASSVGAGPTYGYTF. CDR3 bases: TGTGCCAGCAGCGTAGGTGCGGGCCCAACCTATGGCTACACCTTC.

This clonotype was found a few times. CDR3 region: CASSPLDREPGELFF. CDR3 in DNA: TGTGCCAGCAGCCCACTGGACAGGGAACCCGGGGAGCTGTTTTTT. The chain links TRBV28 to TRBJ2-2; 8 nucleotides line up with TRBD1. Germline CDR1 reads MDHEN; CDR2 reads SYDVKM. The length of the CDR3 is 15 residues. Unmatched junction bases numbered 9, after V lost 6 bases and J lost 6 bases.

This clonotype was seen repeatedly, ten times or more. CDR3 sequence: CSAEEGGGETQYF. CDR3 nucleotides: TGCAGCGCCGAAGAGGGCGGCGGGGAGACCCAGTACTTC. This chain joins TRBV29-1 and TRBJ2-5; D is possibly TRBD2 (5 bases). This CDR3 has 13 residues. Germline CDR1 reads SQVTM; CDR2 reads ANQGSEA. Trimming pared 7 bases from V and 5 bases from J, leaving 17 bases between.

The CDR3, as DNA: TGTGCCAGCAGCCCTCGAGGGTATAACTATGGCTACACCTTC. It codes for CASSPRGYNYGYTF. J is TRBJ1-2 and V is TRBV9; D gene unclear. Trimming took 4 bases from V and 1 from J, leaving 11 bases between them. The CDR3 has 14 amino acids. From germline, CDR1 is SGDLS and CDR2 YYNGEE.

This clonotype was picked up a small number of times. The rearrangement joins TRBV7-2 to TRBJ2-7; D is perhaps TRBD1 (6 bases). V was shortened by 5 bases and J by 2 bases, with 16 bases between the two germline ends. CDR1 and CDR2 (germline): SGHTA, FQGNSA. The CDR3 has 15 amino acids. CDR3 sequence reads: CASSISTGITYEQYF. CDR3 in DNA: TGTGCCAGCAGCATTTCGACAGGAATAACCTACGAGCAGTACTTC.

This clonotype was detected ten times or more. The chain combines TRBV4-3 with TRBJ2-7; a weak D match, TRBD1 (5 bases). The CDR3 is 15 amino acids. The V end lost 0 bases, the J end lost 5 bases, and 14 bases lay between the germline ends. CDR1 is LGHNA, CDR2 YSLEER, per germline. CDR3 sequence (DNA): TGCGCCAGCAGCCAAGAACAGGTGCCGTGGGACGAGCAGTACTTC. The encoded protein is CASSQEQVPWDEQYF.

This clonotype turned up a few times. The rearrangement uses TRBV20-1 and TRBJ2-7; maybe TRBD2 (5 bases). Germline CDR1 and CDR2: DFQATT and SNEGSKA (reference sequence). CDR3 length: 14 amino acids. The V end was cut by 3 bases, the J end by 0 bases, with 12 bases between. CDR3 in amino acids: CSARTVGSSYEQYF. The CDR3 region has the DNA TGCAGTGCTAGGACCGTGGGGAGCTCCTACGAGCAGTACTTC.

The CDR3 bases are TGTGCCAGCAGCTCCTTCGGACTCCGCGGTCAGCCCCAGCATTTT. Protein sequence: CASSSFGLRGQPQHF. The rearrangement uses TRBV7-2 and TRBJ1-5; D gene uncertain. Trimming removed 4 bases from V and 6 bases from J, with 16 bases in between. CDR1 is SGHTA and CDR2 is FQGNSA in the germline V gene. The CDR3 is 15 amino acids.

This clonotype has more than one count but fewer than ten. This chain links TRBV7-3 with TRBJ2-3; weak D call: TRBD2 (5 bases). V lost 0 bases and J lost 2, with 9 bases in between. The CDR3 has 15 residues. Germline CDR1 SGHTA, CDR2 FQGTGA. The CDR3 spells CASSLTRENTDTQYF. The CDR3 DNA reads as TGTGCCAGCAGCTTAACCCGGGAAAACACAGATACGCAGTATTTT.

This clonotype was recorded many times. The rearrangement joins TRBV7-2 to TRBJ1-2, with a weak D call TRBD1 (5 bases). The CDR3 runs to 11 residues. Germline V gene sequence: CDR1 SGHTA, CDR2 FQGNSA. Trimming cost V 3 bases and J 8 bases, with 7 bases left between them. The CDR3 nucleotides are TGTGCCAGCAGCTTTGGGGGAGGCTACACCTTC. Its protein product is CASSFGGGYTF.